A selection of T cell receptor beta chains follows, all from one sample in a study of CD8+ T cells in alopecia areata. The repertoire was sequenced with immunoSEQ multiplex PCR; TCRdb's copy has only in-frame clones and lacks some. The sample has around 290,000 clones, over 45% seen once. This specimen was CD4+ T cells sorted from blood, taken at week 24, from a patient treated with tofacitinib. All receptors derive from a human donor with alopecia areata. The CDR3 runs from the conserved cysteine through the conserved F or W. A D gene is named only where the DNA matches it firmly. Size is stated for part of the rows, as once, few or many counts, or as a class when the clone is expanded.

V gene: TRBV19; CDR3 length: 17; D gene: -; clone size: -; J gene: TRBJ1-5; CDR3 DNA: TGTGCCAGTACCCTCCTTCCCGGCAGGGGTAGCAATCAGCCCCAGCATTTT; CDR3 protein: CASTLLPGRGSNQPQHF
V gene: TRBV29-1; CDR3 length: 12; D gene: -; clone size: -; J gene: TRBJ2-7; CDR3 DNA: TGCAGCGTTGAAAACAGCCCCTACGAGCAGTACTTC; CDR3 protein: CSVENSPYEQYF
V gene: TRBV6-5; CDR3 length: 15; D gene: -; clone size: -; J gene: TRBJ1-6; CDR3 DNA: TGTGCCAGCAGTTATCAAGGATTCAGGGATTCACCCCTCCACTTT; CDR3 protein: CASSYQGFRDSPLHF
V gene: TRBV30; CDR3 length: 16; D gene: -; clone size: -; J gene: TRBJ2-4; CDR3 DNA: TGTGCCTGGAGTGAGTCCGGGGATCTAGCCAAAAACATTCAGTACTTC; CDR3 protein: CAWSESGDLAKNIQYF
V gene: TRBV30; CDR3 length: 15; D gene: TRBD1; clone size: -; J gene: TRBJ1-6; CDR3 DNA: TGTGCCTGGAGCTTAGGACAGGGACGCCGGGGGGCCCTCCACTTT; CDR3 protein: CAWSLGQGRRGALHF
V gene: TRBV29-1; CDR3 length: 13; D gene: -; clone size: once; J gene: TRBJ2-7; CDR3 DNA: TGCAGCGTTGAAGATCATACCCCTTACGAGCAGTACTTC; CDR3 protein: CSVEDHTPYEQYF
V gene: TRBV5-4; CDR3 length: 14; D gene: -; clone size: -; J gene: TRBJ2-3; CDR3 DNA: TGTGCCAGCAGCTTCGGGGCGGGCACAGATACGCAGTATTTT; CDR3 protein: CASSFGAGTDTQYF
V gene: TRBV7-2; CDR3 length: 16; D gene: TRBD2; clone size: -; J gene: TRBJ2-1; CDR3 DNA: TGTGCCAGCAGCTACGGACTAGCGGGGGCCCTGGGGGAGCAGTTCTTC; CDR3 protein: CASSYGLAGALGEQFF
V gene: TRBV30; CDR3 length: 15; D gene: -; clone size: -; J gene: TRBJ1-5; CDR3 DNA: TGTGCCTGGAGCCCCACCGGACCCAGCAATCAGCCCCAGCATTTT; CDR3 protein: CAWSPTGPSNQPQHF
V gene: TRBV29-1; CDR3 length: 14; D gene: -; clone size: few; J gene: TRBJ2-3; CDR3 DNA: TGCAGCTCCAAGGGTGTTTTCCCCACAGATACGCAGTATTTT; CDR3 protein: CSSKGVFPTDTQYF
V gene: TRBV11-2; CDR3 length: 14; D gene: TRBD1; clone size: few; J gene: TRBJ2-7; CDR3 DNA: TGTGCCAGCAGCACCCACAGGGGGCCCTACGAGCAGTACTTC; CDR3 protein: CASSTHRGPYEQYF
V gene: TRBV2; CDR3 length: 15; D gene: -; clone size: -; J gene: TRBJ1-6; CDR3 DNA: TGTGCCAGCAGTGCGCCGACAAGGAGTTTTCGACCCCTCCACTTT; CDR3 protein: CASSAPTRSFRPLHF
V gene: TRBV5-6; CDR3 length: 15; D gene: -; clone size: -; J gene: TRBJ1-1; CDR3 DNA: TGTGCCAGCAGCTTGGAAGAGGGGACGGGTCGGGGAGCTTTCTTT; CDR3 protein: CASSLEEGTGRGAFF
V gene: TRBV27; CDR3 length: 18; D gene: TRBD1; clone size: few; J gene: TRBJ1-2; CDR3 DNA: TGTGCCAGCAGACCAGGACAGGGGGCCCTCATAGCTAACTATGGCTACACCTTC; CDR3 protein: CASRPGQGALIANYGYTF
V gene: TRBV2; CDR3 length: 12; D gene: -; clone size: few; J gene: TRBJ2-3; CDR3 DNA: TGTGCCAGCACCGGACTAACAGATACGCAGTATTTT; CDR3 protein: CASTGLTDTQYF
V gene: TRBV7-2; CDR3 length: 17; D gene: TRBD1; clone size: -; J gene: TRBJ1-6; CDR3 DNA: TGTGCCAGCAGCCATGACAGGGGTGGAATTGGAAACTCACCCCTCCACTTT; CDR3 protein: CASSHDRGGIGNSPLHF
V gene: TRBV11-2; CDR3 length: 15; D gene: TRBD2; clone size: -; J gene: TRBJ2-5; CDR3 DNA: TGTGCCAGCAGTTTCGGGACTAGCGGGGGTAAGGCCCAGTACTTC; CDR3 protein: CASSFGTSGGKAQYF
V gene: TRBV5-1; CDR3 length: 13; D gene: -; clone size: -; J gene: TRBJ2-5; CDR3 DNA: TGCGCCAGCAGCTTGGGGCAGGGGGAGACCCAGTACTTC; CDR3 protein: CASSLGQGETQYF
V gene: TRBV2; CDR3 length: 13; D gene: TRBD1; clone size: -; J gene: TRBJ1-2; CDR3 DNA: TGTGCCAGCAGTGACAGACAGGGAGATGGCTACACCTTC; CDR3 protein: CASSDRQGDGYTF
V gene: TRBV4-1; CDR3 length: 15; D gene: -; clone size: few; J gene: TRBJ1-4; CDR3 DNA: TGCGCCAGCAGCCAAGGACACAGCTATAATGAAAAACTGTTTTTT; CDR3 protein: CASSQGHSYNEKLFF
V gene: TRBV30; CDR3 length: 13; D gene: -; clone size: -; J gene: TRBJ2-2; CDR3 DNA: TGTGCCTGGAGGCCCACAAGCACCGGGGAGCTGTTTTTT; CDR3 protein: CAWRPTSTGELFF
V gene: TRBV10-3; CDR3 length: 13; D gene: -; clone size: -; J gene: TRBJ1-2; CDR3 DNA: TGTGCCACCCCGGGGGGCGCGGACTATGGCTACACCTTC; CDR3 protein: CATPGGADYGYTF
V gene: TRBV5-1; CDR3 length: 15; D gene: -; clone size: -; J gene: TRBJ1-2; CDR3 DNA: TGCGCCAGCAGCTTGGAAGTGGCACCTAACTATGGCTACACCTTC; CDR3 protein: CASSLEVAPNYGYTF
V gene: TRBV25-1; CDR3 length: 15; D gene: TRBD2; clone size: -; J gene: TRBJ2-3; CDR3 DNA: TGTGCCAGCAGTGAATATAGCGGGGGGGCAGATACGCAGTATTTT; CDR3 protein: CASSEYSGGADTQYF
V gene: TRBV5-1; CDR3 length: 15; D gene: TRBD1; clone size: -; J gene: TRBJ1-6; CDR3 DNA: TGCGCCAGCAGCTTGAATGTCAGGGGGAATTCACCCCTCCACTTT; CDR3 protein: CASSLNVRGNSPLHF
V gene: TRBV2; CDR3 length: 14; D gene: -; clone size: -; J gene: TRBJ2-7; CDR3 DNA: TGTGCCAGCAGTCCCGGGACACCCTCCTACGAGCAGTACTTC; CDR3 protein: CASSPGTPSYEQYF
V gene: TRBV7-3; CDR3 length: 15; D gene: -; clone size: -; J gene: TRBJ2-5; CDR3 DNA: TGTGCCAGCAGCCGGGACCCTGGGTCGAGAGAGACCCAGTACTTC; CDR3 protein: CASSRDPGSRETQYF
V gene: TRBV30; CDR3 length: 12; D gene: -; clone size: few; J gene: TRBJ1-2; CDR3 DNA: TGTGCCTGGAGTAGAGGGGGCTATGGCTACACCTTC; CDR3 protein: CAWSRGGYGYTF
V gene: TRBV29-1; CDR3 length: 14; D gene: -; clone size: -; J gene: TRBJ2-5; CDR3 DNA: TGCAGCGTTTCTCCTACTAGTAAACAAGAGACCCAGTACTTC; CDR3 protein: CSVSPTSKQETQYF